This T cell receptor beta chain originates from a study of blood T cell repertoires in COVID-19. Background on the study: The study drew acute and convalescent COVID-19 samples from the United States, Italy and Spain. The cDNA or gDNA used as material had been derived from T cells, B-cell-depleted T cells, or PBMCs.

Only in-frame clones appear in the TCRdb table, and some are missing; sequencing was by immunoSEQ multiplex PCR. This table has 150,000 to 180,000 clones, roughly nine tenths appearing once. CDR1 is SEHNR and CDR2 is FQNEAQ in the germline V gene (reference sequence). The CDR3 has 12 residues. The V and J ends lost 5 bases and 7 bases respectively, with 8 bases between them. V usage is TRBV7-9 and J usage is TRBJ1-4, with D possibly TRBD1 on 5 matching bases. The sample was peripheral blood. The clonotype originates from a woman aged 35 to 49 with acute or convalescent COVID-19. CDR3 region: CASSRDFEKLFF. The CDR3 region has the DNA TGTGCCAGCAGCCGGGACTTTGAAAAACTGTTTTTT.